These T cell receptor beta chains were read from a single sample in a study of T-cell memory formation after mild COVID-19. TCRdb fed the 5' RACE reads into MiXCR, producing one record per CDR3 protein. Among about 500,000 distinct CDR3 sequences, roughly 22% were seen once, and the ten largest hold about 12%. Sequencing input: PBMCs or a T cell subset sorted from them (not recorded which). These receptors were collected from an adult woman who had mild COVID-19 (a few samples of this study predate the infection). Cell type and time point are not known. Both conserved end residues are part of each CDR3. Each record gives: CDR3 protein, CDR3 DNA, D gene, clone size, J gene, V gene. D genes are given only for firm matches. A clone size is listed for some rows: how often the clone was seen (once, few, many), or a class if it is expanded.

CDR3: CASSPGDRPLYEQYF; DNA: TGCGCCAGCAGCCCGGGGGACAGGCCCCTCTACGAGCAGTACTTC; D: TRBD1; size: -; J: TRBJ2-7; V: TRBV4-1
CDR3: CASSLAPVGPEQYF; DNA: TGTGCCAGCAGCTTAGCACCCGTAGGTCCCGAGCAGTACTTC; D: -; size: -; J: TRBJ2-7; V: TRBV11-2
CDR3: CASRSLSGANVLTF; DNA: TGCGCCAGCAGGAGCCTCTCTGGGGCCAACGTCCTGACTTTC; D: -; size: -; J: TRBJ2-6; V: TRBV23-1
CDR3: CASSSVLAAEAFF; DNA: TGTGCCAGCAGTTCAGTTCTCGCAGCTGAAGCTTTCTTT; D: -; size: -; J: TRBJ1-1; V: TRBV7-9
CDR3: CASSFGGEGKTQYF; DNA: TGTGCCAGCAGTTTCGGCGGGGAGGGAAAGACCCAGTACTTC; D: TRBD2; size: few; J: TRBJ2-5; V: TRBV12-3/TRBV12-4
CDR3: CASRPQESTDTQYF; DNA: TGTGCCAGCAGGCCGCAGGAGAGCACAGATACGCAGTATTTT; D: -; size: few; J: TRBJ2-3; V: TRBV6-5
CDR3: CSASRRAASNQPQHF; DNA: TGCAGTGCTAGCCGCCGCGCAGCGTCCAATCAGCCCCAGCATTTT; D: -; size: -; J: TRBJ1-5; V: TRBV20-1
CDR3: CATSGRQGEGEKLFF; DNA: TGTGCCACCAGCGGACGACAGGGAGAGGGTGAAAAACTGTTTTTT; D: TRBD1; size: -; J: TRBJ1-4; V: TRBV15
CDR3: CASSSGGYRSGEQFF; DNA: TGTGCCAGCAGCAGCGGGGGGTATCGTTCGGGTGAGCAGTTCTTC; D: TRBD2; size: -; J: TRBJ2-1; V: TRBV7-7
CDR3: CKAALGGELFF; DNA: TGTAAGGCAGCACTTGGCGGGGAGCTGTTTTTT; D: -; size: -; J: TRBJ2-2; V: TRBV30
CDR3: CASSGLAGVADTQYF; DNA: TGTGCCAGCTCGGGACTAGCGGGAGTCGCAGATACGCAGTATTTT; D: TRBD2; size: -; J: TRBJ2-3; V: TRBV27
CDR3: CASSLAVSNQPQHF; DNA: TGCGCCAGCAGCTTGGCCGTTAGCAATCAGCCCCAGCATTTT; D: -; size: -; J: TRBJ1-5; V: TRBV5-1
CDR3: CASSQEPSGSLSYEQYF; DNA: TGTGCCAGCAGCCAAGAACCTAGCGGGAGCCTGTCCTACGAGCAGTACTTC; D: TRBD2; size: -; J: TRBJ2-7; V: TRBV14
CDR3: CASSQGDRGVDQPQHF; DNA: TGCGCCAGCAGCCAAGGAGACAGAGGGGTGGATCAGCCCCAGCATTTT; D: -; size: -; J: TRBJ1-5; V: TRBV4-1
CDR3: CSAPPHTDTQYF; DNA: TGCAGTGCTCCCCCTCACACAGATACGCAGTATTTT; D: -; size: -; J: TRBJ2-3; V: TRBV20-1
CDR3: CASSLGGQFNQPQHF; DNA: TGTGCCAGCAGCTTGGGGGGACAGTTCAATCAGCCCCAGCATTTT; D: TRBD1; size: -; J: TRBJ1-5; V: TRBV5-6
CDR3: CAWSAGTGRTTEAFF; DNA: TGTGCCTGGAGTGCCGGGACAGGGAGGACCACTGAAGCTTTCTTT; D: TRBD1; size: few; J: TRBJ1-1; V: TRBV30
CDR3: CASSPRGLNPEAFF; DNA: TGTGCCAGCAGCCCCCGCGGTTTGAACCCTGAAGCTTTCTTT; D: -; size: few; J: TRBJ1-1; V: TRBV3-1
CDR3: CASSADRGNEQYF; DNA: TGTGCCAGCAGCGCCGACAGGGGGAACGAGCAGTACTTC; D: TRBD1; size: -; J: TRBJ2-7; V: TRBV11-2
CDR3: CASSPTSALAGELFF; DNA: TGTGCCAGCAGCCCGACTAGCGCCCTTGCCGGGGAGCTGTTTTTT; D: TRBD2; size: many; J: TRBJ2-2; V: TRBV3-1
CDR3: CASSLETGMGYYGYTF; DNA: TGCGCCAGCAGCTTGGAGACAGGGATGGGCTACTATGGCTACACCTTC; D: TRBD1; size: many; J: TRBJ1-2; V: TRBV5-1
CDR3: CASSPSMGQGGGEKLFF; DNA: TGTGCCAGCAGCCCGTCGATGGGACAGGGGGGTGGGGAAAAACTGTTTTTT; D: TRBD1; size: few; J: TRBJ1-4; V: TRBV9
CDR3: CASSLDLSGPEAFF; DNA: TGTGCCAGCAGCTTAGATCTGTCAGGGCCTGAAGCTTTCTTT; D: -; size: -; J: TRBJ1-1; V: TRBV11-2
CDR3: CATLNSGANVLTF; DNA: TGTGCCACCTTAAACTCTGGGGCCAACGTCCTGACTTTC; D: -; size: -; J: TRBJ2-6; V: TRBV7-9
CDR3: CASSPQAGDEQYF; DNA: TGTGCTAGCAGCCCCCAAGCGGGCGACGAGCAGTACTTC; D: -; size: once; J: TRBJ2-7; V: TRBV7-7
CDR3: CASSYLGAGDTEAFF; DNA: TGTGCCAGCAGTTACCTAGGGGCCGGGGACACTGAAGCTTTCTTT; D: -; size: few; J: TRBJ1-1; V: TRBV6-6
CDR3: CASSLNQGRETQYF; DNA: TGTGCCAGCAGCTTAAACCAGGGAAGGGAGACCCAGTACTTC; D: -; size: -; J: TRBJ2-5; V: TRBV7-9
CDR3: CSAMRDRISNQPQHF; DNA: TGCAGTGCTATGCGGGACAGGATTAGCAATCAGCCCCAGCATTTT; D: TRBD1; size: -; J: TRBJ1-5; V: TRBV20-1
CDR3: CASSVADPYNSPLHF; DNA: TGTGCCAGCAGCGTCGCGGACCCTTATAATTCACCCCTCCACTTT; D: -; size: few; J: TRBJ1-6; V: TRBV11-1
CDR3: CASSQEPSEAGELFF; DNA: TGCGCCAGCAGCCAAGAACCGTCGGAGGCCGGGGAGCTGTTTTTT; D: -; size: few; J: TRBJ2-2; V: TRBV4-1
CDR3: CASRGTTQGRTGTYEQYF; DNA: TGTGCCAGTAGGGGGACAACCCAGGGGCGGACTGGAACCTACGAGCAGTACTTC; D: -; size: -; J: TRBJ2-7; V: TRBV19
CDR3: CASSPPGTAYEQYF; DNA: TGTGCCAGCTCACCACCAGGGACAGCCTACGAGCAGTACTTC; D: TRBD1; size: -; J: TRBJ2-7; V: TRBV18
CDR3: CASSSGYTEAFF; DNA: TGTGCCAGCAGCTCCGGGTACACTGAAGCTTTCTTT; D: -; size: -; J: TRBJ1-1; V: TRBV5-6
CDR3: CASRLGQGVVETQYF; DNA: TGTGCCAGCAGACTGGGACAGGGGGTGGTGGAGACCCAGTACTTC; D: TRBD1; size: -; J: TRBJ2-5; V: TRBV12-3/TRBV12-4
CDR3: CASSHAGPNEKLFF; DNA: TGTGCCAGCAGCCATGCAGGGCCTAATGAAAAACTGTTTTTT; D: -; size: few; J: TRBJ1-4; V: TRBV7-9
CDR3: CASSPGGGHEQYF; DNA: TGTGCCAGCTCACCCGGGGGCGGTCACGAGCAGTACTTC; D: -; size: -; J: TRBJ2-7; V: TRBV18
CDR3: CASSLVSGSSGETQYF; DNA: TGTGCCAGCAGTTTAGTTAGCGGGAGTTCGGGCGAGACCCAGTACTTC; D: TRBD2; size: few; J: TRBJ2-5; V: TRBV12-3/TRBV12-4
CDR3: CASGRSNTEAFF; DNA: TGTGCCAGCGGGCGGTCGAACACTGAAGCTTTCTTT; D: -; size: few; J: TRBJ1-1; V: TRBV12-3/TRBV12-4
CDR3: CASSGQANTEAFF; DNA: TGTGCCAGCTCAGGACAGGCGAACACTGAAGCTTTCTTT; D: TRBD1; size: -; J: TRBJ1-1; V: TRBV18
CDR3: CASSSVPGQTYEQYF; DNA: TGTGCCAGCAGCTCCGTGCCTGGACAGACCTACGAGCAGTACTTC; D: -; size: -; J: TRBJ2-7; V: TRBV7-9
CDR3: CASSPERSTGELFF; DNA: TGTGCCAGCTCACCAGAAAGGTCCACCGGGGAGCTGTTTTTT; D: -; size: few; J: TRBJ2-2; V: TRBV18
CDR3: CASRGGTTDTQYF; DNA: TGTGCCAGCAGGGGGGGCACCACAGATACGCAGTATTTT; D: -; size: -; J: TRBJ2-3; V: TRBV2
CDR3: CASSPLSGRITHEQYF; DNA: TGTGCCAGCAGCCCCCTGAGCGGGAGGATAACCCACGAGCAGTACTTC; D: TRBD2; size: few; J: TRBJ2-7; V: TRBV12-3/TRBV12-4
CDR3: CASSQEFGTSGRTQFF; DNA: TGCGCCAGCAGCCAAGAATTTGGGACTAGCGGGAGGACCCAGTTCTTC; D: TRBD2; size: many; J: TRBJ2-1; V: TRBV4-3
CDR3: CASSRNEGPFGANEQFF; DNA: TGTGCCAGCAGCCGAAATGAGGGACCCTTCGGGGCCAATGAGCAGTTCTTC; D: -; size: -; J: TRBJ2-1; V: TRBV21-1
CDR3: CASSQGVGSNQPQHF; DNA: TGCGCCAGCAGCCAAGGGGTGGGTAGCAATCAGCCCCAGCATTTT; D: -; size: -; J: TRBJ1-5; V: TRBV4-1